A single sample gave rise to the 10 T cell receptor beta chains below, sequenced in a study of blood T cell repertoires in COVID-19. TCRdb keeps only in-frame clones here, not all; method: immunoSEQ multiplex PCR. The sample yields 85,000 to 90,000 clones, 70% to 85% seen once. The sample taken for sequencing was peripheral blood. These receptors all stem from a man aged 70-80 years with acute or convalescent COVID-19.

The V call is TRBV29-1, the J call TRBJ1-2; D is uncertain. CDR3 size: 14 residues. Germline V gives CDR1 SQVTM, CDR2 ANQGSEA. Between the trimmed V and J ends, which lost 1 base and 4 bases, there was a span of 13 bases. CDR3 DNA sequence: TGCAGCGTTGAAGCTGAGTTATTCGGCTATGGCTACACCTTC. Translating it yields CSVEAELFGYGYTF. The full variable domain, its missing parts supplied by reference TRBV29-1 and TRBJ1-2, is SAVISQKPSRDICQRGTSLTIQCQVDSQVTMMFWYRQQPGQSLTLIATANQGSEATYESGFVIDKFPISRPNLTFSTLTVSNMSPEDSSIYLCSVEAELFGYGYTFGSGTRLTVV.

The chain is built from TRBV3-1 (or the pseudogene TRBV3-2) and TRBJ1-2; no firm D call. Germline V gene data show CDR1 as LGHDT and CDR2 as YNNKEL (reference sequence). Trimming removed 1 base from V and 4 bases from J, with 7 bases in between. This CDR3 spans 13 amino acids. CDR3 bases: TGTGCCAGCAGCCAAGGGGTAGCCTATGGCTACACCTTC. Its translation: CASSQGVAYGYTF.

The CDR3 spells CASSYAGGSYNEQFF. In nucleotides, the CDR3 is TGTGCCAGCAGTTACGCGGGGGGCTCCTACAATGAGCAGTTCTTC. This chain connects TRBV6-2 or TRBV6-3 to TRBJ2-1; 8 nucleotides agree with TRBD2. The germline gives CDR1 MNHEY, CDR2 SVGEGT. This CDR3 has 15 amino acids. With 2 bases clipped from V and 0 bases from J, the junction kept 0 bases outside the gene matches.

The rearrangement uses TRBV27 and TRBJ1-6; TRBD1 might be the D (5 bases). The CDR3 is made up of 18 amino acids. Per germline, CDR1 MNHEY and CDR2 SMNVEV (reference sequence). Trimming shortened V by 1 base and J by 2 bases, and 15 bases separated the two germline ends. The CDR3 coding sequence is TGTGCCAGCAGTTTATTCCCCCCCGACAGCCCCTATAATTCACCCCTCCACTTT. It encodes CASSLFPPDSPYNSPLHF.

This clone is a singleton in its sample. V is TRBV2 and J is TRBJ1-5; weak D call: TRBD1 (6 bases). Germline V CDR1 and CDR2: SNHLY, FYNNEI. The CDR3 sequence is 13 residues long. The V end lost 6 bases, the J end lost 6 bases, and 12 bases lay between the germline ends. DNA for the CDR3: TGTGCCAGCAGACAGGGTACGGGTCAGCCCCAGCATTTT. Translation: CASRQGTGQPQHF.

This clone has just a few counts. The rearrangement links TRBV30 to TRBJ2-2; no clear D gene. The germline V and J ends were trimmed by 3 bases and 3 bases, with 11 bases remaining between them. Per the germline V gene, CDR1 is GTSNPN and CDR2 is SVGIG (reference sequence). This CDR3 has 14 amino acids. The CDR3 coding sequence is TGTGCCTGGAGGAGGATAGGCGACACCGGGGAGCTGTTTTTT. Its translation: CAWRRIGDTGELFF.

V is TRBV7-2 and J is TRBJ1-1; 7 bases are a match to TRBD1. CDR1 and CDR2 (germline): SGHTA, FQGNSA. V was pared by 6 bases and J by 8 bases, with 9 bases of the junction left unmatched. The CDR3 sequence is 13 residues long. The CDR3 DNA reads as TGTGCCAGCAGAGTATCCGGGACAGTAGAAGCTTTCTTT. Amino acid sequence: CASRVSGTVEAFF.

This rearrangement joins TRBV29-1 to TRBJ2-2; D is ambiguous. Looked up from germline, CDR1 is SQVTM and CDR2 is ANQGSEA. The germline V and J ends were trimmed by 5 bases and 1 base, with 8 bases remaining between them. The CDR3 loop spans 13 amino acids. The CDR3 nucleotides are TGCAGCGTTAATCCAGGGAACACCGGGGAGCTGTTTTTT. It specifies CSVNPGNTGELFF.

In this sample, this clone turned up a few times. The chain combines TRBV29-1 with TRBJ2-7, with 9 bases matching TRBD2. CDR3 length equals 13 residues. Germline trimming cut 5 bases from V and 1 base from J; bases unmatched to any gene: 3. Germline loops: CDR1 SQVTM, CDR2 ANQGSEA. CDR3 in DNA: TGCAGCGTTCGAACTAGCGGGTCCTACGAGCAGTACGTC. It encodes CSVRTSGSYEQYV.

V and J are TRBV5-1 and TRBJ2-7, with 9 bases matching TRBD1. V was pared by 4 bases and J by 6 bases, with 8 bases of the junction left unmatched. Germline CDR1 SGHRS, CDR2 YFSETQ. This CDR3 comprises 14 residues. This CDR3 is CASSPGTGPPEQYF. CDR3 DNA sequence: TGCGCCAGCAGCCCGGGGACAGGGCCTCCCGAGCAGTACTTC.